These T cell receptor beta chains were read from a single sample in a study of blood T cell repertoires in COVID-19. Measured with immunoSEQ multiplex PCR; TCRdb has only the in-frame clones, and not every one. This sample has 64,000 or so clones, with 82% found just once. The material sequenced was peripheral blood. These receptors were collected from a human donor in a cohort sampled during active COVID-19. Both conserved end residues are part of each CDR3. D genes are given only for firm matches. Clone size is not always given. Where it is, it says once, few, many or a class for expanded clones.

J gene | D gene | clone size | V gene | CDR3 length | CDR3 DNA | CDR3 protein
TRBJ2-4 | . | . | TRBV7-2 | 14 | TGTGCCAGCAGCCAGGGGGGACCCCTGACCATTCAGTACTTC | CASSQGGPLTIQYF
TRBJ1-2 | . | . | TRBV20-1 | 11 | TGCAGTGCCCCGACAGGTGATGGCTACACCTTC | CSAPTGDGYTF
TRBJ1-2 | . | . | TRBV14 | 14 | TGTGCCAGCAGCCAAGTGCCAGGCTGGGTAGGCTACACCTTC | CASSQVPGWVGYTF
TRBJ1-6 | TRBD1 | . | TRBV7-9 | 12 | TGTGCCAGCAGTGGGACAGTCGGACCCCTCCACTTT | CASSGTVGPLHF
TRBJ2-7 | TRBD2 | . | TRBV10-3 | 18 | TGTGCCATCAGGCCGGGACTAGGCACACTCGACGCTTCCTACGAGCAGTACTTC | CAIRPGLGTLDASYEQYF
TRBJ1-1 | TRBD1 | . | TRBV5-6 | 14 | TGTGCCAGCAGCACCGGGACAGTGAACACTGAAGCTTTCTTT | CASSTGTVNTEAFF
TRBJ1-4 | . | . | TRBV10-2 | 13 | TGCGCCAGCAGGGGTCGCGGGAATGAAAAACTGTTTTTT | CASRGRGNEKLFF
TRBJ2-3 | . | . | TRBV10-1 | 13 | TGCGCCAGCAGTGACCACCGGGTAGATACGCAGTATTTT | CASSDHRVDTQYF
TRBJ2-1 | . | . | TRBV4-1 | 13 | TGCGCCAGCAGCCAGGCGGAGGAGAATGAGCAGTTCTTC | CASSQAEENEQFF
TRBJ2-1 | TRBD2 | . | TRBV5-4 | 16 | TGTGCCAGCAGCTTGATGACTAGCGGACCCTACAATGAGCAGTTCTTC | CASSLMTSGPYNEQFF
TRBJ1-5 | . | . | TRBV3-1/TRBV3-2 | 12 | TGTGCCAGCAGCCAAGGACAGCAGCCCCAGCATTTT | CASSQGQQPQHF
TRBJ1-2 | . | . | TRBV6-1 | 13 | TGTGCCAGCAGTGAAAGACAGGCAAACAGCTACACCTTC | CASSERQANSYTF
TRBJ2-1 | TRBD1 | few | TRBV6-6 | 13 | TGTGCCAGTAGCCGGGACAGGAACAATGAGCAGTTCTTC | CASSRDRNNEQFF